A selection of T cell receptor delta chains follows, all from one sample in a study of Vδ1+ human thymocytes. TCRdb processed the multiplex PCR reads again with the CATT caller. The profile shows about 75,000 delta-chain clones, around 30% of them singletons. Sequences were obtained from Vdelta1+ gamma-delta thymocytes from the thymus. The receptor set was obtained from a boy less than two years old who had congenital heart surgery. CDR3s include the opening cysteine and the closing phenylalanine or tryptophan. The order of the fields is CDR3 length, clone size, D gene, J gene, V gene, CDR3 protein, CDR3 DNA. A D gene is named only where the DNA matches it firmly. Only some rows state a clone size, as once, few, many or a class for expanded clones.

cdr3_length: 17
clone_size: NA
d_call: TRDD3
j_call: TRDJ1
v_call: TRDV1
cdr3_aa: CALGEPNGGLYTDKLIF
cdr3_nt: TGTGCTCTTGGGGAACCGAATGGGGGACTGTACACCGATAAACTCATCTTT

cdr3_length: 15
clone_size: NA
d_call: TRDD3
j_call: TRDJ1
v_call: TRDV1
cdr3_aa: CALGEILGDTDKLIF
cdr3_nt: TGTGCTCTTGGGGAAATCCTGGGGGACACCGATAAACTCATCTTT

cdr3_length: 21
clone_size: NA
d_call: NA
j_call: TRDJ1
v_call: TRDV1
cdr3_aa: CALGDPSTTTGSGDHTDKLIF
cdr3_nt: TGTGCTCTTGGGGATCCGTCGACCACCACGGGGTCTGGGGACCACACCGATAAACTCATCTTT

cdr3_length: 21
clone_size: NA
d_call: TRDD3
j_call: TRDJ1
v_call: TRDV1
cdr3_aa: CALGNLPASGGYRGYTDKLIF
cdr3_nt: TGTGCTCTTGGTAATCTCCCCGCTTCTGGGGGATACCGGGGGTACACCGATAAACTCATCTTT

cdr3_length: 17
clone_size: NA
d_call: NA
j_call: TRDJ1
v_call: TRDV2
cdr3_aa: CACVGFPPPKYTDKLIF
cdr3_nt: TGTGCCTGTGTCGGATTTCCTCCCCCTAAGTACACCGATAAACTCATCTTT

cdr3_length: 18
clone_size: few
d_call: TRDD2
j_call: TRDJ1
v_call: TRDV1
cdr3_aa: CALGELSLPTGPLDKLIF
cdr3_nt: TGTGCTCTTGGGGAACTATCGCTTCCTACGGGCCCCTTGGATAAACTCATCTTT

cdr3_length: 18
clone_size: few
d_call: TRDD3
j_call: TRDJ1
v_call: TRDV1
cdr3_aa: CALGDSRGDTPTTDKLIF
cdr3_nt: TGTGCTCTTGGGGATAGCCGGGGGGATACTCCCACCACCGATAAACTCATCTTT

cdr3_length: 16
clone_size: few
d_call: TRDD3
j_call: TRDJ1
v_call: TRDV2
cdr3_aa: CACDTLVLGATVLFIF
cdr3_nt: TGTGCCTGTGACACCCTTGTACTGGGGGCCACGGTTTTATTCATCTTT

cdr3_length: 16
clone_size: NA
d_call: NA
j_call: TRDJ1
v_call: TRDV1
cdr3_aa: CALGDKEHAWADKLIF
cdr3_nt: TGTGCTCTTGGGGATAAAGAACACGCATGGGCCGATAAACTCATCTTT

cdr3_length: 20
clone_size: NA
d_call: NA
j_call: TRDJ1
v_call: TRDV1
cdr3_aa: CALGELSRSYWRDTGLKLIF
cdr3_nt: TGTGCTCTTGGGGAATTATCCCGATCCTACTGGCGGGATACCGGTCTTAAACTCATCTTT

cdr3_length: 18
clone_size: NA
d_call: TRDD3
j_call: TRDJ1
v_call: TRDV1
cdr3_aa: CALGELKQTRGIGDKLIF
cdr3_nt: TGTGCTCTTGGGGAACTAAAGCAAACGCGGGGGATCGGTGATAAACTCATCTTT

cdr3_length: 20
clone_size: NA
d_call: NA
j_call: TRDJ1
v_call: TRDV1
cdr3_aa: CALGAPSRPGYRGTTDKLIF
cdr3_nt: TGTGCTCTTGGGGCTCCCTCCCGCCCTGGGTATAGAGGGACGACCGATAAACTCATCTTT

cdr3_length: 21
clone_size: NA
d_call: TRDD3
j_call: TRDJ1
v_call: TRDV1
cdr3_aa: CALGEIPTATGGSMYTDKLIF
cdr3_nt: TGTGCTCTTGGGGAAATCCCTACCGCCACTGGGGGGTCCATGTACACCGATAAACTCATCTTT

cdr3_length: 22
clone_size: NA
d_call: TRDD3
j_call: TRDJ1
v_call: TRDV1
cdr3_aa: CALGELRGSSNWGIPYTDKLIF
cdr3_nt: TGTGCTCTTGGGGAACTCCGGGGGTCTTCGAACTGGGGGATACCTTACACCGATAAACTCATCTTT

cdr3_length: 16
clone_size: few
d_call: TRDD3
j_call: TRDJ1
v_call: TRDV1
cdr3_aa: CALGSPDWGILDKLIF
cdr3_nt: TGTGCTCTTGGGTCTCCGGACTGGGGGATACTTGATAAACTCATCTTT

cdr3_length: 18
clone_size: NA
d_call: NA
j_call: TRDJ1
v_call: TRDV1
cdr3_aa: CALGERYSSNVGTDKLIF
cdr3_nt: TGTGCTCTTGGGGAACGTTATTCTTCCAATGTGGGGACCGATAAACTCATCTTT

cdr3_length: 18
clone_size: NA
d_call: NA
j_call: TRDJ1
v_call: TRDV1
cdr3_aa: CALLPGRGISGDTDKLIF
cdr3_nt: TGTGCTCTTCTCCCAGGCAGGGGTATATCCGGAGACACCGATAAACTCATCTTT